This TCR beta chain was captured in a study of graft-versus-host responses after intestinal transplantation. Germline V CDR1 and CDR2: MNHEY, SMNVEV (reference sequence). Between the trimmed V and J ends, which lost 6 bases and 6 bases, there was a span of 20 bases. There are 15 residues in the CDR3. Turning to this clone: Its antigen remains unknown.

Measured with immunoSEQ multiplex PCR; TCRdb has only the in-frame clones, and not every one. The top ten clones hold 0.5% to 0.6% of a sample with 40,000 to 45,000 clones, roughly 96% of them seen once. The starting material was unstimulated CD8+ T cells sorted from spleen or lymph node cells, obtained before transplant. The source is a human donor who was the organ donor for an intestinal transplant. The chain uses TRBV27 and TRBJ1-2; D might be TRBD1 (6 bases). CDR3 sequence (DNA): TGTGCCAGCAGAACCCAGGGACACTCTGGGGATGGCTACACCTTC. It translates to CASRTQGHSGDGYTF.